The 21 T cell receptor beta chains listed next were all sequenced from one sample in a study of shared clonotypes between healthy human individuals. Generated by immunoSEQ multiplex PCR, the TCRdb table keeps only in-frame clones and is missing some. This table has millions of clones, approximately 94% appearing once. Input material: naive CD4+ T cells sorted from blood. Stated subset: CD45RA+ positively selected. Receptors originate from a man aged 18 to 29 in good health.

The CDR3 DNA is TGTGCCAGCAGACCCGACAGGGCAATGGGTGACTACACCTTC. Protein: CASRPDRAMGDYTF. This chain links TRBV6-5 with TRBJ1-2; 7 bases fit TRBD1. This CDR3 has 14 amino acids. The V segment lost 6 bases and the J segment 10 bases; nucleotides outside the gene matches: 14. In germline, CDR1 is MNHEY, CDR2 SVGAGI.

This chain uses TRBV5-4 with TRBJ2-3; 9 bases fit TRBD1. The CDR3 covers 15 residues. Trimming cost V 4 bases and J 4 bases; bases outside gene matches: 7. The germline CDR1 and CDR2 sequences are SGHNT and YYREEE (reference sequence). The CDR3 sequence is CASSAGDREADTQYF. In DNA, the CDR3 is TGTGCCAGCAGCGCCGGGGACAGGGAAGCAGATACGCAGTATTTT.

This clone was observed a handful of times. V is TRBV13 and J is TRBJ1-3; D is perhaps TRBD1 (5 bases). V shed 0 bases and J shed 3 bases, with 9 bases lying between them. This CDR3 is 15 amino acids long. Germline loops: CDR1 PRHDT, CDR2 FYEKMQ (reference sequence). Here the CDR3 reads CASSLGGADGNTIYF. The CDR3 region has the DNA TGTGCCAGCAGCTTAGGAGGGGCTGATGGAAACACCATATATTTT.

Concerning this clone itself: Distinct nucleotide sequences in the sample also encode this CDR3. V and J are TRBV27 and TRBJ2-6; unclear D gene. V lost 6 bases and J 4 bases, leaving 4 bases between the germline ends. The CDR3 covers 12 residues. The germline V gene encodes CDR1 MNHEY and CDR2 SMNVEV (reference sequence). The CDR3 is CASRAGANVLTF. The CDR3 DNA follows: TGTGCCAGCAGAGCGGGGGCCAACGTCCTGACTTTC.

This sequence joins TRBV11-2 and TRBJ1-4; D uncertain. Per germline, CDR1 SGHAT and CDR2 FQNNGV. CDR3 length equals 15 residues. Trimming left V 3 bases short and J 0 bases short, with 8 bases between. The CDR3 sequence is CASSLNPSTNEKLFF. DNA of the CDR3: TGTGCCAGCAGCTTGAACCCCTCAACTAATGAAAAACTGTTTTTT. Based on the CDR3 plus reference TRBV11-2 and TRBJ1-4, the full variable domain is EAGVAQSPRYKIIEKRQSVAFWCNPISGHATLYWYQQILGQGPKLLIQFQNNGVVDDSQLPKDRFSAERLKGVDSTLKIQPAKLEDSAVYLCASSLNPSTNEKLFFGSGTQLSVL.

This sequence joins TRBV30 and TRBJ1-1; D is unresolved. Per germline, CDR1 GTSNPN and CDR2 SVGIG (reference sequence). V lost 2 bases to trimming and J lost 8 bases, with 9 bases between them. The CDR3 loop spans 11 amino acids. CDR3 nucleotides: TGTGCCTGGAGTCAACGAAGGGAAGCTTTCTTT. Translated, it gives CAWSQRREAFF.

This clone was seen a handful of times. V and J are TRBV7-9 and TRBJ1-2; TRBD1 agrees at 7 bases. Unmatched junction bases numbered 9, after V lost 5 bases and J lost 6 bases. Germline V gene sequence: CDR1 SEHNR, CDR2 FQNEAQ (reference sequence). The CDR3 length is 14 residues. CDR3 bases: TGTGCCAGCAGCCCGAGACAGGGATGGGATGGCTACACCTTC. Translation gives CASSPRQGWDGYTF.

This clone was counted a few times. This chain links TRBV7-3 with TRBJ2-3, with TRBD1 as a possible D gene (5 bases). Germline CDR1 and CDR2: SGHTA and FQGTGA. The length of the CDR3 is 14 residues. V was pared by 1 base and J by 2 bases, with 7 bases between. The CDR3 DNA reads TGTGCCAGCAGCTTAAGCAGGGCCACAGATACGCAGTATTTT. Amino acid sequence: CASSLSRATDTQYF.

Comment on this clone: The sample has other DNA sequences that encode this CDR3 too. The V call is TRBV7-2, the J call TRBJ2-7, with 7 bases identical to TRBD2. The CDR3 extends over 15 amino acids. Germline CDR1 reads SGHTA; CDR2 reads FQGNSA. Losses at the gene ends were 1 base for V and 2 bases for J; bases not matched to a gene: 5. CDR3 region: CASSLGLAGAYEQYF. CDR3 in DNA: TGTGCCAGCAGCTTAGGCTTAGCGGGTGCCTACGAGCAGTACTTC.

As concerns this clone: Other DNA sequences within the sample encode an identical CDR3. This chain connects TRBV5-1 to TRBJ1-3, with D perhaps TRBD1 (5 bases). The germline CDR1 and CDR2 sequences are SGHRS and YFSETQ. The CDR3 runs 14 residues. V dropped 2 bases and J dropped 0 bases, with 6 bases sitting between them. This CDR3 reads CASSFGGSGNTIYF. The CDR3 DNA is TGCGCCAGCAGCTTCGGGGGCTCTGGAAACACCATATATTTT. Full variable domain (rest looked up from reference TRBV5-1 and TRBJ1-3): KAGVTQTPRYLIKTRGQQVTLSCSPISGHRSVSWYQQTPGQGLQFLFEYFSETQRNKGNFPGRFSGRQFSNSRSEMNVSTLELGDSALYLCASSFGGSGNTIYFGEGSWLTVV.

The rearrangement links TRBV2 to TRBJ2-7; 8 nucleotides line up with TRBD2. The CDR3 contains 15 residues. Germline V gene data show CDR1 as SNHLY and CDR2 as FYNNEI. V shed 2 bases, J shed 6 bases, and the junction held 9 bases outside the gene matches. In nucleotides, the CDR3 is TGTGCCAGCAGTGAATTGCGAGCGGGAGACGGCGAGCAGTACTTC. Translated, it gives CASSELRAGDGEQYF.

This rearrangement joins TRBV6-6 to TRBJ1-4, with a weak D call TRBD1 (5 bases). The CDR3 totals 13 residues. Trimming left V 6 bases short and J 7 bases short, with 12 bases between. CDR1 and CDR2 from the germline V gene are MNHNY and SVGAGI (reference sequence). This CDR3 is CASRDIRSEKLFF. For the CDR3, the DNA is TGTGCCAGCAGGGACATTAGAAGTGAAAAACTGTTTTTT.

The rearrangement links TRBV9 to TRBJ2-6; D gene uncertain. Per the germline V gene, CDR1 is SGDLS and CDR2 is YYNGEE. V dropped 0 bases and J dropped 0 bases, with 16 bases sitting between them. The CDR3 contains 19 residues. In nucleotides, the CDR3 is TGTGCCAGCAGCGTAGTTGCAGAGCTATCAATCTCTGGGGCCAACGTCCTGACTTTC. Its translation is CASSVVAELSISGANVLTF.

V usage is TRBV18 and J usage is TRBJ2-1; possible D gene TRBD1, 6 bases. Per germline, CDR1 KGHSH and CDR2 LQKENI. The CDR3 consists of 14 residues. With 4 bases removed from V and 6 bases from J, the gap between germline ends came to 13 bases. The CDR3 protein is CASSLQGSINEQFF. The CDR3, as DNA: TGTGCCAGCTCACTACAGGGTAGCATCAATGAGCAGTTCTTC. Looking up the rest from reference TRBV18 and TRBJ2-1 gives the full variable domain: NAGVMQNPRHLVRRRGQEARLRCSPMKGHSHVYWYRQLPEEGLKFMVYLQKENIIDESGMPKERFSAEFPKEGPSILRIQQVVRGDSAAYFCASSLQGSINEQFFGPGTRLTVL.

V usage is TRBV9 and J usage is TRBJ1-2, with 8 bases fitting TRBD1. The CDR3 extends over 15 amino acids. V dropped 0 bases and J dropped 7; count of bases not matched to a gene: 8. Looked up from germline, CDR1 is SGDLS and CDR2 is YYNGEE. In DNA, the CDR3 is TGTGCCAGCAGCGTAGAGCTGTCAGGGGGCAGTGGCTACACCTTC. Translated, it gives CASSVELSGGSGYTF.

The table lists this clone with a few counts. The chain uses TRBV10-3 and TRBJ2-7; D is possibly TRBD1 (6 bases). Trimming removed 1 base from V and 5 bases from J, with 18 bases in between. This CDR3 region has 16 residues. The germline gives CDR1 ENHRY, CDR2 SYGVKD. CDR3 region: CAISEWGLGAQNEQYF. The CDR3 bases are TGTGCCATCAGTGAGTGGGGCTTGGGGGCGCAAAACGAGCAGTACTTC.

The chain recombines TRBV5-4 with TRBJ2-1; 12 nucleotides match TRBD2. The germline V gene has CDR1 SGHNT and CDR2 YYREEE (reference sequence). The junction had 3 bases not matched to a gene; V was cut back by 4 bases and J by 4 bases. The CDR3 is made up of 15 amino acids. This chain's CDR3 is CASSVTSGSYNEQFF. CDR3 nucleotides: TGTGCCAGCAGCGTGACTAGCGGGAGTTACAATGAGCAGTTCTTC.

The genes are TRBV7-9 and TRBJ1-4; D is ambiguous. Germline assignment: CDR1 SEHNR and CDR2 FQNEAQ (reference sequence). The length of the CDR3 is 16 residues. V was clipped by 0 bases and J by 0 bases, with 8 bases between them. The CDR3 nucleotides are TGTGCCAGCAGCTTAGCGAGCGGCGCAACTAATGAAAAACTGTTTTTT. Its translation: CASSLASGATNEKLFF.

The chain joins TRBV14 to TRBJ1-1; no clear D. CDR1 SGHDN and CDR2 FVKESK come from the germline V gene. This CDR3 region has 13 residues. With 1 base removed from V and 4 bases from J, the gap between germline ends came to 7 bases. DNA of the CDR3: TGTGCCAGCAGCCAAGGGGAGGTCACTGAAGCTTTCTTT. This translates into CASSQGEVTEAFF.

The gene calls are TRBV11-1 and TRBJ1-1; D gene unclear. V was pared by 1 base and J by 8 bases, with 5 bases between. The CDR3 loop spans 11 amino acids. Per the germline V gene, CDR1 is SGHAT and CDR2 is FQDESV (reference sequence). The CDR3 loop reads CASSLGTEAFF. The CDR3, as DNA: TGTGCCAGCAGCTTAGGAACGGAAGCTTTCTTT. The full variable domain, in which reference TRBV11-1 and TRBJ1-1 provide the parts outside the CDR3, is EAEVAQSPRYKITEKSQAVAFWCDPISGHATLYWYRQILGQGPELLVQFQDESVVDDSQLPKDRFSAERLKGVDSTLKIQPAELGDSAMYLCASSLGTEAFFGQGTRLTVV.

About this clone itself: The same CDR3 can be traced to other DNA sequences in this sample. V is TRBV19 and J is TRBJ1-2, with 9 bases identical to TRBD1. Germline V gene lookup returns CDR1 LNHDA and CDR2 SQIVND (reference sequence). The CDR3 totals 13 residues. With 9 bases clipped from V and 2 bases from J, the junction kept 4 bases outside the gene matches. The CDR3 nucleotides are TGTGCCAGCAAAGGACAGGGGAACTATGGCTACACCTTC. Protein product: CASKGQGNYGYTF.